This TCR beta chain was sequenced during a study of blood T cell repertoires in COVID-19. Study summary: The study drew acute and convalescent COVID-19 samples from the United States, Italy and Spain. The analysed material was cDNA or gDNA that came from T cells, B-cell-depleted T cells, or PBMCs.

The CDR3 has 14 amino acids. Germline lookup yields CDR1 MDHEN and CDR2 SYDVKM. V dropped 2 bases and J dropped 4; count of bases not matched to a gene: 4. In the authors' workflow: From reference gene primer amplification, estimates of nucleated cell counts were derived. Sequencing was performed with immunoSEQ multiplex PCR; in TCRdb, only in-frame clones are kept and a portion is missing. For V, J and clone size, that table is used; D and trimming come from the DNA. The table lists some 190,000 clones, 88% of them singletons. This chain links TRBV28 with TRBJ1-2, with 7 positions matching TRBD1. Material: peripheral blood. The sequence came from a man aged 25 to 40 with acute or convalescent COVID-19. The CDR3 here is CASSLPGTAYGYTF. The CDR3 DNA is TGTGCCAGCAGTTTACCCGGGACAGCCTATGGCTACACCTTC.